The T cell receptor beta chain described here comes from a study of graft-versus-host responses after intestinal transplantation. Study conclusions and caveats: Levels of circulating GvH clones at their peak were associated with early post-transplant HvG declines.

Some clones are missing from TCRdb's copy, which holds only in-frame ones; the method was immunoSEQ multiplex PCR. The profile covers nearly 45,000 clones, with around 90% appearing a single time and roughly 4.5% taken by the ten largest. Comments on this clone: Its target is unknown.

Sequencing used PBMCs, obtained 524 days after transplant. This receptor was identified in a human patient who received an intestinal transplant, so some T cells may come from the graft donor.

CDR3 DNA sequence: TGTGCCAGCAGTGAAGCGAACCATAGGGGGGACGAGCAGTACTTC. Its translation is CASSEANHRGDEQYF. The V gene is TRBV6-1, the J gene TRBJ2-7; D tentatively fits TRBD1 or TRBD2 (6 bases each). The V and J ends lost 0 bases and 5 bases respectively, with 14 bases between them. CDR1 and CDR2 from the germline V gene are MNHNS and SASEGT. This CDR3 has 15 amino acids.